The sequence of this T cell receptor (beta chain) was determined in a study of T cell repertoires in cytomegalovirus infection (dated by TCRdb to about 2019). In the study overall: Peptide stimulations targeted recently identified HLA-C-restricted CMV epitopes, whose presentation resists viral immunomodulation, together with well-studied HLA-B-restricted epitopes. Donor HLA type was relevant to the analysis, because carriage of CMV infection together with the matching HLA type was indicated by public TCR beta signatures.

General findings and caveats noted by the study authors: The ex vivo response was dominated by HLA-C-restricted CMV-specific TCR beta clonotypes, which also provided the single most frequent clonotype in two of eight donors. Cumulative frequency of public TCR beta family members discriminated carriers of CMV infection plus the relevant HLA type in this cohort and an independent roughly 330-donor cohort.

This specimen's treatment or condition label, per the study, means: in vitro stimulation with specific CMV peptide epitopes to enrich CMV-specific T cells. Sequencing was carried out with an Illumina HiSeq 1500. The public sequencing data were trimmed at Q25 with fastp and processed into clonotypes with MiXCR by TCRdb, which kept only in-frame beta chains. Rows matching on CDR3 protein sequence are summarized as one entry with the most common DNA and genes. For this sample there are 830,000 or so distinct CDR3 sequences; over 25% appear just once. Clones ranked in the top ten supply around an eighth of the sample. The table lists this clonotype with a few counts. Its antigen remains unidentified. It has no much larger one-base neighbor in the sample; base qualities were not kept. Trimming takes 2 bases off V and 6 bases off J; junction bases not matched to a gene: 4. Spanning cysteine to phenylalanine, the CDR3 consists of 15 amino acids. Only the CDR3 part of the read is kept: 45 bases, read in frame from the first base.

The sequence is built from TRBV12-3 or TRBV12-4 and TRBJ1-5; a stretch of 10 junction bases matches TRBD1. The input for sequencing was cultured CD8+ T cells from PBMCs, taken from culture after CMV antigen stimulation. The clonotype was recovered from a human donor in good health (CMV status not recorded). Some clones in this sample may be carry-over from other donors' samples. For the CDR3, the sequence is CASSLRQGAAQPQHF. The nucleotide sequence is given as TGTGCCAGCAGTTTAAGACAGGGGGCGGCTCAGCCCCAGCATTTT.